This TCR beta chain appears in the sequencing data of a study of glioma-infiltrating T cells after dendritic cell vaccination. At the level of the study: Dendritic cells derived from monocytes and pulsed with autologous tumor lysate formed the vaccine.

This CDR3 contains 15 residues. The V gene's germline CDR1 is MRHNA and CDR2 SNTAGT. V gave up 4 bases and J gave up 4 bases, with 16 bases separating them. This clone occurred a few times. The method was immunoSEQ multiplex PCR; TCRdb's version includes in-frame clones alone and lacks a portion of them. The table lists approximately 92,000 clones, 75% to 90% of them singletons. Described time point: after dendritic cell vaccination, including at tumor progression/relapse. The sequence came from a human donor with glioblastoma. J is TRBJ1-1 and V is TRBV6-4; D is uncertain. The sequenced sample was blood, obtained after dendritic cell vaccination. The CDR3: CASSARGGLGTEAFF. DNA of the CDR3: TGTGCCAGCAGTGCCAGAGGAGGGCTCGGCACTGAAGCTTTCTTT.